This T cell receptor beta chain was documented in a study of cytomegalovirus exposure and HLA in healthy donors. 13 Jbeta primers and 60 Vbeta primers were used for the PCR. Libraries were prepared by immunoSEQ multiplex PCR; TCRdb keeps only in-frame clonotypes and omits some of them. The table lists about 160,000 clones, around 76% of them singletons. Sequences were obtained from PBMCs. The TCR was taken from a girl between 10 and 17 years old in good health and CMV-seropositive.

The CDR3 nucleotides are TGTGCCATCAGTGACCTAGCGGCCAACTACGAGCAGTACTTC. The encoded protein is CAISDLAANYEQYF. The chain uses TRBV10-3 and TRBJ2-7; TRBD2 matches at 7 bases. The CDR3 totals 14 residues. CDR1 and CDR2 from the germline V gene are ENHRY and SYGVKD. The J segment lost 3 bases and the V segment lost 3 bases, leaving 5 bases of the junction unmatched.